The 19 T cell receptor beta chains listed next were all sequenced from one sample in a study of response to subunit inactivated influenza vaccine. TCRdb re-analysed the RT-PCR reads in MiXCR, keeping a single row per CDR3 protein. The data contain 650,000 to 800,000 distinct CDR3 sequences, less than 20% of them singletons. The input for sequencing was PBMCs from blood, taken 5 days after vaccination. The receptor set was obtained from a man over 45 who received an inactivated influenza vaccine.

V is TRBV12-3 or TRBV12-4 and J is TRBJ1-4; D gene ambiguous. V lost 1 base and J 0 bases, leaving 12 bases between the germline ends. The CDR3 has 17 amino acids. The CDR3 sequence is CASSLVYLDATNEKLFF. The CDR3 DNA follows: TGTGCCAGCAGTTTAGTCTATCTTGACGCAACTAATGAAAAACTGTTTTTT.

This chain uses TRBV27 with TRBJ2-7; 7 positions match TRBD1. Germline V gene data show CDR1 as MNHEY and CDR2 as SMNVEV (reference sequence). The ends lost 5 bases at V and 1 base at J; junction bases unmatched: 11. This CDR3 has 16 amino acids. In DNA form, the CDR3 reads TGTGCCAGCAGTCCATCATCAGGGGGAGTTTCCTACGAGCAGTACTTC. Amino acids: CASSPSSGGVSYEQYF.

This clonotype was picked up a small number of times. The chain is built from TRBV28 and TRBJ2-7; D is tentatively TRBD1 or TRBD2 (6 bases each). Trimming left V 6 bases short and J 6 bases short, with 18 bases between. CDR1 and CDR2 from the germline V gene are MDHEN and SYDVKM. CDR3 size: 14 residues. CDR3: CASRPHGRGREQYF. The DNA of the CDR3 is TGTGCCAGCAGACCGCATGGACGGGGGCGCGAGCAGTACTTC.

This chain links TRBV12-3 or TRBV12-4 with TRBJ1-1; weak D call: TRBD1 (5 bases). This CDR3 contains 15 residues. V gave up 7 bases and J gave up 0 bases, with 15 bases separating them. Written as DNA, the CDR3 is TGTGCCAGCAATAGGATGACAGATGTGAACACTGAAGCTTTCTTT. This codes for CASNRMTDVNTEAFF.

This clonotype has a count of ten or more. The chain employs TRBV29-1 and TRBJ2-7, with 7 bases identical to TRBD2. The CDR3 consists of 15 residues. V lost 2 bases to trimming and J lost 3 bases; unmatched junction nucleotides: 10. CDR1 SQVTM and CDR2 ANQGSEA come from the germline V gene. The CDR3 region is CSVELRDGGNYEQYF. CDR3 DNA sequence: TGCAGCGTTGAACTCCGGGACGGGGGGAACTACGAGCAGTACTTC.

V and J are TRBV10-1 and TRBJ2-7; either TRBD1 or TRBD2 may fit D (5 bases each). The CDR3 is made up of 15 amino acids. V was shortened by 5 bases and J by 2 bases, with 16 bases between the two germline ends. Germline V gene lookup returns CDR1 WNHNN and CDR2 SYGVQD (reference sequence). In DNA, the CDR3 is TGCGCCAGCAGTCCACGGGACGTAGGTCCCTACGAGCAGTACTTC. Translation gives CASSPRDVGPYEQYF.

This clonotype was detected ten times or more. This chain connects TRBV5-1 to TRBJ1-3; 10 bases match TRBD1. The V and J ends lost 4 bases and 0 bases, in that order; junction bases with no gene match: 7. The CDR3 has 17 residues. Germline CDR1 is SGHRS and CDR2 is YFSETQ. CDR3 sequence (DNA): TGCGCCAGCAGCGCGAGGACAGGGGGTTCCTCTGGAAACACCATATATTTT. Translating gives CASSARTGGSSGNTIYF. The variable domain in full, completed from reference TRBV5-1 and TRBJ1-3, reads KAGVTQTPRYLIKTRGQQVTLSCSPISGHRSVSWYQQTPGQGLQFLFEYFSETQRNKGNFPGRFSGRQFSNSRSEMNVSTLELGDSALYLCASSARTGGSSGNTIYFGEGSWLTVV.

This clonotype was picked up a small number of times. V usage is TRBV25-1 and J usage is TRBJ1-1, with D maybe TRBD1 (6 bases). This CDR3 has 14 amino acids. Germline V gene data show CDR1 as MGHDK and CDR2 as SYGVNS. V gave up 8 bases and J gave up 0 bases, with 13 bases separating them. As DNA, the CDR3 is TGTGCCAGCCACGGACAGCTAATGAACACTGAAGCTTTCTTT. It yields the protein CASHGQLMNTEAFF.

This clonotype turned up a few times. The chain is built from TRBV24-1 and TRBJ2-1; the match to TRBD2 covers 11 bases. J lost 2 bases, V lost 4 bases, and 9 bases had no gene match. This CDR3 region has 18 residues. Germline V gene lookup returns CDR1 KGHDR and CDR2 SFDVKD. The CDR3 coding sequence is TGTGCCACCAGTGACCCCACCATAGCGGGGGGGCCCTACAATGAGCAGTTCTTC. The encoded protein is CATSDPTIAGGPYNEQFF.

This clonotype came up a few times. This rearrangement joins TRBV15 to TRBJ2-1; D is unresolved. This CDR3 spans 14 amino acids. The V gene lost 0 bases and the J gene lost 10 bases, with 13 bases spanning the gap. The V gene's germline CDR1 is LNHNV and CDR2 YYDKDF (reference sequence). CDR3 residues: CATSRDRRKWEQFF. CDR3 nucleotide sequence: TGTGCCACCAGCAGAGATAGACGAAAGTGGGAGCAGTTCTTC.

V is TRBV12-3 or TRBV12-4 and J is TRBJ2-5, with D hard to call. There are 13 residues in the CDR3. The V end was cut by 5 bases, the J end by 5 bases, with 12 bases between. CDR3: CASSVGFGETQYF. DNA for the CDR3: TGTGCCAGCAGTGTGGGGTTCGGGGAGACCCAGTACTTC.

This clonotype was observed a few times. The chain employs TRBV29-1 and TRBJ2-4; no clear D gene. CDR1 SQVTM and CDR2 ANQGSEA come from the germline V gene. Trimming took off 4 bases at V and 0 bases at J, with 10 bases between the two ends. The CDR3 sequence is 14 residues long. CDR3: CSVAEGSAKNIQYF. CDR3 in DNA: TGCAGCGTTGCGGAAGGCTCAGCCAAAAACATTCAGTACTTC.

This clonotype was seen only a few times. V is TRBV5-1 and J is TRBJ2-1; TRBD1 matches 8 bases. CDR1 SGHRS and CDR2 YFSETQ come from the germline V gene. The CDR3 runs 13 residues. The V segment lost 6 bases and the J segment 5 bases; nucleotides outside the gene matches: 4. DNA of the CDR3: TGCGCCAGCACCACGGGACAGGACAATGAGCAGTTCTTC. It encodes CASTTGQDNEQFF.

The chain employs TRBV5-4 and TRBJ2-6; 7 bases fit TRBD1. The germline V gene encodes CDR1 SGHNT and CDR2 YYREEE (reference sequence). Trimming removed 0 bases from V and 2 bases from J; junction bases left unmatched: 5. This CDR3 is built from 17 residues. DNA of the CDR3: TGTGCCAGCAGCTTGGGCAGGGGGACAGCTGGGGCCAACGTCCTGACTTTC. It specifies CASSLGRGTAGANVLTF.

This clonotype was seen only once. V usage is TRBV12-3 or TRBV12-4 and J usage is TRBJ1-5; D possibly corresponds to TRBD1 (5 bases). With 5 bases removed from V and 5 bases from J, the gap between germline ends came to 13 bases. The CDR3 loop spans 14 amino acids. CDR3 nucleotides: TGTGCCAGCAGTCAATGGGACCAGGATCAGCCCCAGCATTTT. Its translation is CASSQWDQDQPQHF.

V usage is TRBV5-1 and J usage is TRBJ1-6; 10 bases are shared with TRBD1. This CDR3 spans 16 amino acids. V gave up 4 bases and J gave up 6 bases; unmatched junction bases: 7. CDR1 is SGHRS and CDR2 is YFSETQ in the germline V gene. CDR3 sequence (DNA): TGCGCCAGCAGCATGACAGGGGGCGCCTCTAATTCACCCCTCCACTTT. As protein: CASSMTGGASNSPLHF.

This clonotype was detected a few times. The chain links TRBV20-1 to TRBJ2-2; TRBD2 matches at 10 bases. The CDR3 extends over 16 amino acids. With 5 bases clipped from V and 4 bases from J, the junction kept 10 bases outside the gene matches. Germline V gene data show CDR1 as DFQATT and CDR2 as SNEGSKA (reference sequence). This CDR3 is CSAYGLAESVTGELFF. The DNA of the CDR3 is TGCAGTGCTTACGGACTAGCGGAATCCGTCACCGGGGAGCTGTTTTTT.

This clonotype was counted between two and nine times. V gene TRBV10-3 combines with J gene TRBJ2-1; 8 nucleotides match TRBD2. V gave up 3 bases and J gave up 6 bases; unmatched junction bases: 22. The CDR3 extends over 20 amino acids. Germline CDR1 is ENHRY and CDR2 is SYGVKD. The CDR3 DNA follows: TGTGCCATCAGTGAAAGCCAGGGACTAGATACCTCCCGCAGTATCAATGAGCAGTTCTTC. Translating it yields CAISESQGLDTSRSINEQFF.

The rearrangement links TRBV6-1 to TRBJ1-6; 7 nucleotides match TRBD1. The CDR3 runs 15 residues. V was clipped by 6 bases and J by 8 bases; unmatched bases: 10. The V gene's germline CDR1 is MNHNS and CDR2 SASEGT. The CDR3 coding sequence is TGTGCCAGCAGGGCGAAGGGACAGATTCATTCACCCCTCCACTTT. It specifies CASRAKGQIHSPLHF.